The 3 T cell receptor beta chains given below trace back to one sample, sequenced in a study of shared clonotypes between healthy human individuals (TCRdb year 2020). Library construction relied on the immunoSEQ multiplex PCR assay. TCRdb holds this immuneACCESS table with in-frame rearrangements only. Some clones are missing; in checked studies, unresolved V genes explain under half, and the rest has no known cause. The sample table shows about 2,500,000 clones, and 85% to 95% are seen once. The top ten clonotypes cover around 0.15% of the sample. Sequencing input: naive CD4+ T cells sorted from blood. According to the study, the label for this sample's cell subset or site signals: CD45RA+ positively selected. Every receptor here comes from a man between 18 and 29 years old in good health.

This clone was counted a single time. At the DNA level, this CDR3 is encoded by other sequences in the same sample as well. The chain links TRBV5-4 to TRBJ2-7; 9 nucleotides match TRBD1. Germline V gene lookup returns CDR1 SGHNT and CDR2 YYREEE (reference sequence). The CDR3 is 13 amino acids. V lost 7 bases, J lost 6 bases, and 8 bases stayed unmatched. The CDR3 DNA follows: TGTGCCAGCTCCTTGGGACAGGGCTCCGAGCAGTACTTC. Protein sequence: CASSLGQGSEQYF.

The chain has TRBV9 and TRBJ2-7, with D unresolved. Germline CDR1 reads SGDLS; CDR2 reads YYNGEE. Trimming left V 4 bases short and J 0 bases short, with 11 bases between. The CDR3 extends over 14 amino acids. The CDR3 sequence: CASSFRGSSYEQYF. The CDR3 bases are TGTGCCAGCAGCTTTCGAGGTAGCTCCTACGAGCAGTACTTC.

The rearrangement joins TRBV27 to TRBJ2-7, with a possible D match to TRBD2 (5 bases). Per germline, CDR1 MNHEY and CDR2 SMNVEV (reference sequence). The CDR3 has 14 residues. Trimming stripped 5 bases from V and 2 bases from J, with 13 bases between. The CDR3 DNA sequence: TGTGCCAGCAGTGGCGGAAGCGGAGCCTACGAGCAGTACTTC. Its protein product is CASSGGSGAYEQYF.